The 8 T cell receptor beta chains given below trace back to one sample, sequenced in a study of T cell responses to AZD1222 COVID-19 vaccine. Some clones are missing from TCRdb's copy, which holds only in-frame ones; the method was immunoSEQ multiplex PCR. The sample holds 130,000 or so clones, roughly 92% seen once. The source was peripheral blood, collected on day 0 of AZD1222 vaccination. The receptor set was obtained from an adult in good health.

J is TRBJ1-2 and V is TRBV14, with D unclear. CDR1 and CDR2 from the germline V gene are SGHDN and FVKESK. V lost 0 bases, J lost 4 bases, and 6 bases lay in between. This CDR3 has 13 residues. CDR3 sequence: CASSQDTAYGYTF. CDR3 bases: TGTGCCAGCAGCCAAGACACAGCCTATGGCTACACCTTC. Variable domain in full (rest from reference TRBV14 and TRBJ1-2): EAGVTQFPSHSVIEKGQTVTLRCDPISGHDNLYWYRRVMGKEIKFLLHFVKESKQDESGMPNNRFLAERTGGTYSTLKVQPAELEDSGVYFCASSQDTAYGYTFGSGTRLTVV.

V gene TRBV6-5 combines with J gene TRBJ2-2; D is uncertain. Germline lookup yields CDR1 MNHEY and CDR2 SVGAGI. The CDR3 covers 13 residues. Trimming removed 6 bases at V and 1 base at J, with 6 bases between. For the CDR3, the DNA is TGTGCCAGCAGCTCAGGGAACACCGGGGAGCTGTTTTTT. It specifies CASSSGNTGELFF.

This rearrangement joins TRBV12-3 or TRBV12-4 to TRBJ1-2; D is unresolved. Trimming cost V 1 base and J 4 bases, with 7 bases left between them. The CDR3 totals 13 residues. This CDR3 is CASSLVSSYGYTF. DNA for the CDR3: TGTGCCAGCAGTTTAGTTAGTAGCTATGGCTACACCTTC.

Regarding this clone: At the DNA level, this CDR3 is encoded by other sequences in the same sample as well. The rearrangement joins TRBV4-2 to TRBJ1-1; 10 bases are shared with TRBD1. This CDR3 spans 15 amino acids. The V gene end was trimmed by 1 base and the J gene end by 5 bases; junction bases not matched to a gene: 4. Germline CDR1 is LGHNA and CDR2 is YNFKEQ. CDR3 loop: CASSQARTGGTEAFF. The CDR3 bases are TGTGCCAGCAGCCAAGCGCGGACAGGGGGAACTGAAGCTTTCTTT.

The V gene is TRBV28, the J gene TRBJ1-2; perhaps TRBD1 as D (5 bases). The CDR3 has 16 residues. The germline CDR1 and CDR2 sequences are MDHEN and SYDVKM. V was clipped by 4 bases and J by 7 bases, with 22 bases between them. The CDR3 reads CASSSTGTGGLVGYTF. CDR3 nucleotide sequence: TGTGCCAGCAGTTCCACCGGCACAGGTGGCTTGGTTGGCTACACCTTC.

The rearrangement uses TRBV2 and TRBJ2-1; D not certain. This CDR3 comprises 14 residues. The V and J ends lost 5 bases and 6 bases respectively, with 14 bases between them. Per the germline V gene, CDR1 is SNHLY and CDR2 is FYNNEI. In DNA form, the CDR3 reads TGTGCCAGCAGTTTAGCCTCCCATACCAATGAGCAGTTCTTC. Encoded protein: CASSLASHTNEQFF. The full variable domain, rest sourced from reference TRBV2 and TRBJ2-1, is EPEVTQTPSHQVTQMGQEVILRCVPISNHLYFYWYRQILGQKVEFLVSFYNNEISEKSEIFDDQFSVERPDGSNFTLKIRSTKLEDSAMYFCASSLASHTNEQFFGPGTRLTVL.

V gene TRBV3-1 (or the pseudogene TRBV3-2) combines with J gene TRBJ1-1; 7 bases fit TRBD1. Trimming removed 7 bases from V and 6 bases from J; junction bases left unmatched: 14. In germline, CDR1 is LGHDT, CDR2 YNNKEL (reference sequence). The CDR3 extends over 15 amino acids. The CDR3 region is CASTKGGGASAEAFF. CDR3 coding DNA: TGTGCCAGCACCAAAGGAGGGGGCGCGAGCGCTGAAGCTTTCTTT.

This chain uses TRBV9 with TRBJ2-5; TRBD1 agrees at 9 bases. The CDR3 is 14 residues long. J was trimmed by 5 bases and V by 4 bases; bases with no gene match: 6. In germline, CDR1 is SGDLS, CDR2 YYNGEE. The CDR3 DNA reads TGTGCCAGCAGCATAGGGACAGGGCCGGAGACCCAGTACTTC. Encoded protein: CASSIGTGPETQYF.